Listed below are T cell receptor beta chains from one sample, sequenced in a study of post-analysis software for immune sequencing data. TCRdb analysed the PCR reads with MiXCR anew, one entry per CDR3 protein. The repertoire has about 570,000 distinct CDR3 sequences, approximately 34% of them found once; the top ten carry around 5.9%. Specimen: blood. Receptors were obtained from a girl aged 2-17 years with multiple sclerosis. Each CDR3 is given with its conserved first and last residue. The D gene is left open where the match is weak. Where a row states a size, it is once, few, many or the class of an expanded clone; other rows omit it.

>TRBJ1-5|TRBV29-1|-|few
CSVVWGSNQPQHF
TGCAGCGTTGTGTGGGGTAGCAATCAGCCCCAGCATTTT
>TRBJ2-3|TRBV20-1|TRBD2|once
CSGMVAGAWSTDTQYF
TGCAGTGGGATGGTAGCGGGGGCCTGGAGCACAGATACGCAGTATTTT
>TRBJ2-3|TRBV4-2|TRBD2|-
CASSQGPSSGGRDTQYF
TGTGCCAGCAGCCAGGGACCTTCTAGCGGGGGGAGGGATACGCAGTATTTT
>TRBJ2-3|TRBV6-1|TRBD1|-
CASRGTGVTDTQYF
TGTGCCAGCAGGGGGACAGGGGTGACAGATACGCAGTATTTT
>TRBJ2-3|TRBV29-1|-|-
CSVGIADTQYF
TGCAGCGTTGGTATCGCAGATACGCAGTATTTT
>TRBJ1-1|TRBV5-4|-|-
CASSPPTGWSEAFF
TGTGCCAGCAGCCCCCCCACGGGGTGGTCTGAAGCTTTCTTT
>TRBJ2-1|TRBV10-3|-|-
CAISESVGGQFF
TGTGCCATCAGTGAGTCTGTGGGTGGGCAGTTCTTC
>TRBJ1-2|TRBV15|-|-
CATSREGGSLNYGYTF
TGTGCCACCAGCAGAGAGGGGGGCAGTCTTAACTATGGCTACACCTTC
>TRBJ2-5|TRBV6-6|-|-
CASSYGETHYF
TGTGCCAGCAGTTATGGAGAGACCCATTACTTC
>TRBJ1-2|TRBV4-1|-|few
CASSQDSGANYGYTF
TGCGCCAGCAGCCAAGATTCTGGGGCTAACTATGGCTACACCTTC
>TRBJ2-7|TRBV5-1|-|-
CASSLLSISLYEQYF
TGCGCCAGCAGCCTCTTAAGCATCTCCCTCTACGAGCAGTACTTC
>TRBJ2-1|TRBV7-9|-|-
CASSLGGALLEQFF
TGTGCCAGCAGCTTGGGGGGGGCCCTCCTTGAGCAGTTCTTC
>TRBJ1-2|TRBV25-1|-|-
CARTWGGKGTGYTF
TGTGCCAGAACCTGGGGAGGGAAGGGGACTGGCTACACCTTC
>TRBJ2-3|TRBV29-1|-|few
CSVEAGDTQYF
TGCAGCGTTGAGGCTGGGGATACGCAGTATTTT
>TRBJ2-1|TRBV7-9|TRBD2|-
CASSFSAGGPRKETQFF
TGTGCCAGCAGCTTTTCAGCGGGGGGGCCGAGGAAAGAGACCCAGTTCTTC
>TRBJ2-5|TRBV3-1|TRBD2|-
CASSLSTSGGRETQYF
TGTGCCAGCAGCCTGTCGACTAGCGGGGGGAGAGAGACCCAGTACTTC
>TRBJ2-7|TRBV7-8|-|-
CASSLAGDLSYEQYF
TGTGCCAGCAGCTTAGCCGGGGACCTCTCCTACGAGCAGTACTTC
>TRBJ2-5|TRBV6-5|-|many
CASSYSGQETQYF
TGTGCCAGCAGTTACTCGGGTCAAGAGACCCAGTACTTC
>TRBJ1-2|TRBV13|TRBD1|-
CASSSDRVHGYTF
TGTGCCAGCAGCTCGGACAGGGTTCATGGCTACACCTTC
>TRBJ2-4|TRBV10-2|-|-
CASSGDPPDSKNIQYF
TGCGCCAGCAGTGGGGACCCCCCCGATTCCAAAAACATTCAGTACTTC
>TRBJ1-2|TRBV7-2|-|-
CASSLGQLSAGYGYTF
TGTGCCAGCAGCTTAGGGCAGCTTAGTGCGGGCTATGGCTACACCTTC
>TRBJ2-6|TRBV28|-|-
CASSSTQGFSGVLTF
TGTGCCAGCAGTTCTACTCAGGGGTTCTCTGGCGTCCTGACTTTC
>TRBJ2-5|TRBV7-3|TRBD2|-
CASSLLAGGFETQYF
TGTGCCAGCAGCCTGCTTGCGGGGGGTTTCGAGACCCAGTACTTC